The text below deals with one T cell receptor beta chain. The target antigen is unknown. This record belongs to a study of cytomegalovirus exposure and HLA in healthy donors. Trimming took off 4 bases at V and 4 bases at J, with 17 bases between the two ends. Germline V lookup: CDR1 SGHVS, CDR2 FNYEAQ. The CDR3 runs 16 residues. Study results and limitations: Later analysis identified a missense DCLRE1C variant that was linked to TCR beta V- and J-gene trimming.

Amplification used 60 Vbeta primers and 13 Jbeta primers. TCRdb keeps only in-frame clones here, not all; method: immunoSEQ multiplex PCR. The data contain 170,000 or so clones, about 85% of them seen just once; the ten biggest clones take up 6.3%. The source is a male donor in good health and CMV-seropositive. The specimen was PBMCs. This chain joins TRBV7-6 and TRBJ2-1; a possible D gene is TRBD2 (7 bases). The CDR3 loop is CASSWGASGRYNEQFF. The CDR3 nucleotides read TGTGCCAGCAGCTGGGGGGCTAGCGGACGATACAATGAGCAGTTCTTC.